The 12 T cell receptor beta chains below were found in one sample sequenced in a study of Ad26.COV2.S vaccination and SARS-CoV-2 variants. Treatment here: about 20 received Ad26.COV2.S at low or high dose, single or two shots; 5 received placebo; per-sample allocation not given. Specimen acquisition occurred on day 63 following the initial vaccine or placebo injection. The table came from immunoSEQ multiplex PCR; TCRdb's copy has only in-frame clones and leaves some out. The profile covers hundreds of thousands of clones, with less than 90% appearing a single time and around 6.4% taken by the ten largest. The sequencing here drew on peripheral blood, taken in a trial of Ad26.COV2.S vaccine versus placebo. The receptors come from a person between 18 and 65 years old who received the Ad26.COV2.S COVID-19 vaccine or a placebo.

The table lists this clone with a few counts. The chain uses TRBV4-3 and TRBJ2-5; D is ambiguous. The CDR3 contains 15 residues. V lost 4 bases to trimming and J lost 5 bases, with 17 bases between them. Germline assignment: CDR1 LGHNA and CDR2 YSLEER. This CDR3 reads CASSPEVGLGETQYF. The CDR3 DNA sequence: TGCGCCAGCAGCCCCGAAGTGGGGTTGGGGGAGACCCAGTACTTC.

This clone was found once. The rearrangement links TRBV6-5 to TRBJ2-1, with 8 bases that match TRBD1. V dropped 6 bases and J dropped 5; count of bases not matched to a gene: 6. The V gene's germline CDR1 is MNHEY and CDR2 SVGAGI. This CDR3 has 14 amino acids. Here the CDR3 DNA reads TGTGCCAGCAGACAGGACAGGGTAAACAATGAGCAGTTCTTC. Residues: CASRQDRVNNEQFF.

This clone has a single count. This chain joins TRBV19 and TRBJ1-5; no firm D call. Germline CDR1 and CDR2: LNHDA and SQIVND (reference sequence). The CDR3 runs 15 residues. Trimming shortened V by 7 bases and J by 3 bases, and 16 bases separated the two germline ends. The chain's CDR3 is CASIREFRFNQPQHF. Here the CDR3 DNA reads TGTGCCAGTATTAGGGAATTCAGGTTCAATCAGCCCCAGCATTTT.

The chain joins TRBV15 to TRBJ2-7; the match to TRBD2 covers 11 bases. V was pared by 5 bases and J by 6 bases, with 9 bases of the junction left unmatched. The length of the CDR3 is 15 residues. From germline, CDR1 is LNHNV and CDR2 YYDKDF (reference sequence). The CDR3 coding sequence is TGTGCCACCAGCGGAGGGACTAGCGGAAAAGGCGAGCAGTACTTC. Its translation: CATSGGTSGKGEQYF.

CDR3 in amino acids: CASSRRTNEKLFF. The CDR3 coding sequence is TGTGCCAGCAGCCGAAGAACTAATGAAAAACTGTTTTTT. This sequence joins TRBV3-1 (or the pseudogene TRBV3-2) and TRBJ1-4; D ambiguous. In germline, CDR1 is LGHDT, CDR2 YNNKEL (reference sequence). The CDR3 consists of 13 residues. The V gene lost 4 bases and the J gene lost 1 base, with 4 bases spanning the gap.

This clone was found once. This chain joins TRBV19 and TRBJ1-1; TRBD1 might be the D (6 bases). The CDR3 consists of 14 residues. Germline CDR1 LNHDA, CDR2 SQIVND (reference sequence). V lost 2 bases, J lost 4 bases, and 11 bases lay in between. The CDR3: CASSINQGLTEAFF. In nucleotides, the CDR3 is TGTGCCAGTAGTATAAATCAGGGGCTCACTGAAGCTTTCTTT.

The J gene is TRBJ1-6, the V gene TRBV18; no reliable D call. Germline V gene sequence: CDR1 KGHSH, CDR2 LQKENI. CDR3 size: 14 residues. V was trimmed by 2 bases and J by 5 bases, leaving 7 bases between them. The CDR3 loop reads CASSPTEDNSPLHF. The CDR3 region has the DNA TGTGCCAGCTCACCAACGGAAGATAATTCACCCCTCCACTTT.

This chain connects TRBV7-2 to TRBJ2-1; D may be TRBD2 (5 bases). Between the trimmed V and J ends, which lost 2 bases and 8 bases, there was a span of 16 bases. From germline, CDR1 is SGHTA and CDR2 FQGNSA. This CDR3 comprises 15 residues. CDR3 sequence reads: CASSLLVGALHEQFF. The CDR3, as DNA: TGTGCCAGCAGCTTATTGGTGGGAGCGCTACATGAGCAGTTCTTC.

The CDR3 DNA reads as TGTGCCAGCTTCTTTCCGGGGACAGGGGGCTACGAGCAGTACTTC. Its protein product is CASFFPGTGGYEQYF. The chain joins TRBV5-8 to TRBJ2-7; TRBD1 aligns across 11 bases. Germline V gene lookup returns CDR1 SGHTS and CDR2 YDEGEE. This CDR3 contains 15 residues. V was pared by 7 bases and J by 3 bases, with 9 bases of the junction left unmatched.

This clone was detected a few times. V is TRBV10-3 and J is TRBJ2-7; D may match TRBD1 or TRBD2 (5 bases each). CDR3 length: 15 residues. CDR1 is ENHRY and CDR2 is SYGVKD in the germline V gene. Trimming pared 6 bases from V and 2 bases from J, leaving 17 bases between. The CDR3 protein is CAIRISGRDTYEQYF. CDR3 bases: TGTGCCATCAGGATATCGGGACGCGATACCTACGAGCAGTACTTC.

This clone was recorded only once. The V gene is TRBV10-3, the J gene TRBJ2-3; 9 bases are a match to TRBD2. The CDR3 totals 16 residues. The germline gives CDR1 ENHRY, CDR2 SYGVKD. The trim removed 6 bases at V and 1 base at J, leaving 8 bases unmatched. CDR3 residues: CAISHGRTSGTDTQYF. CDR3 bases: TGTGCCATCAGCCATGGTAGGACTAGCGGCACAGATACGCAGTATTTT.

The V gene is TRBV6-5, the J gene TRBJ1-1; D is perhaps TRBD1 (5 bases). Germline CDR1 reads MNHEY; CDR2 reads SVGAGI. V lost 8 bases to trimming and J lost 3 bases, with 19 bases between them. The CDR3 runs to 15 residues. In DNA, the CDR3 is TGTGCCAGCCATCCTGGGGGAGGGTGGGACACTGAAGCTTTCTTT. Translated: CASHPGGGWDTEAFF.